A single sample gave rise to the 30 T cell receptor beta chains below, sequenced in a study of shared clonotypes between healthy human individuals. The table came from immunoSEQ multiplex PCR; TCRdb's copy has only in-frame clones and leaves some out. The sample consists of about 770,000 clones, 72% of them appearing once. Sequenced: memory CD4+ T cells sorted from blood. Subset meaning: CD45RA-negative fraction. These receptors were obtained from a woman aged 25 to 45 in good health.

The chain employs TRBV5-1 and TRBJ2-3, with TRBD1 identical over 7 bases. V lost 1 base and J lost 3; bases outside the gene matches: 8. Germline CDR1 SGHRS, CDR2 YFSETQ. This CDR3 region has 16 residues. The CDR3 loop reads CASSLSRDSTTDTQYF. The DNA for the CDR3 is TGCGCCAGCAGCTTGTCCCGGGACAGCACAACAGATACGCAGTATTTT.

The rearrangement joins TRBV5-1 to TRBJ2-3, with TRBD2 as a possible D gene (6 bases). The CDR3 is 12 amino acids. The V and J ends lost 0 bases and 10 bases respectively, with 9 bases between them. Germline values: CDR1 SGHRS, CDR2 YFSETQ. The CDR3 loop reads CASSLAREAQYF. The CDR3 DNA follows: TGCGCCAGCAGCTTGGCGAGGGAGGCGCAGTATTTT.

The chain joins TRBV7-8 to TRBJ2-7; D remains unclear. This CDR3 comprises 13 residues. Trimming shortened V by 4 bases and J by 2 bases, and 9 bases separated the two germline ends. In germline, CDR1 is SGHVS, CDR2 FQNEAQ. In nucleotides, the CDR3 is TGTGCCAGCAGCTCCCTCGGGCCCTACGAGCAGTACTTC. Amino acid sequence: CASSSLGPYEQYF.

This chain joins TRBV5-4 and TRBJ2-7, with 15 bases identical to TRBD2. The junction had 14 bases not matched to a gene; V was cut back by 4 bases and J by 12 bases. Germline CDR1 and CDR2: SGHNT and YYREEE (reference sequence). The CDR3 loop spans 16 amino acids. For the CDR3, the DNA is TGTGCCAGCAGCCCGCCAGGGACTAGCGGGAGGCTAACCGCGTACTTC. Translated: CASSPPGTSGRLTAYF.

This clone occurred once. The chain links TRBV29-1 to TRBJ2-1; D is unclear. The CDR3 length is 13 residues. V was shortened by 6 bases and J by 8 bases, with 17 bases between the two germline ends. Germline V CDR1 and CDR2: SQVTM, ANQGSEA. The CDR3 protein is CSVPLTVIHEQFF. CDR3 in DNA: TGCAGCGTCCCGCTTACAGTGATCCATGAGCAGTTCTTC.

The J gene is TRBJ2-7, the V gene TRBV28; unclear D gene. Germline-derived CDR1 and CDR2 are MDHEN and SYDVKM. Trimming pared 5 bases from V and 2 bases from J, leaving 13 bases between. The CDR3 spans 14 residues. The CDR3 sequence: CASSPFPTPYEQYF. The CDR3 bases are TGTGCCAGCAGTCCCTTCCCGACTCCCTACGAGCAGTACTTC.

The chain couples TRBV28 to TRBJ2-5; 10 nucleotides match TRBD1. The CDR3 consists of 14 residues. CDR1 and CDR2 (germline): MDHEN, SYDVKM. V lost 4 bases and J lost 10; bases outside the gene matches: 9. In nucleotides, the CDR3 is TGTGCCAGCAGTTCACCGGGACAGGGGCTCCTCCAGTACTTC. Protein sequence: CASSSPGQGLLQYF. The full variable domain, its missing parts supplied by reference TRBV28 and TRBJ2-5, is DVKVTQSSRYLVKRTGEKVFLECVQDMDHENMFWYRQDPGLGLRLIYFSYDVKMKEKGDIPEGYSVSREKKERFSLILESASTNQTSMYLCASSSPGQGLLQYFGPGTRLLVL.

The rearrangement uses TRBV2 and TRBJ2-7; maybe TRBD2 (6 bases). V dropped 7 bases and J dropped 2 bases, with 9 bases sitting between them. Germline V lookup: CDR1 SNHLY, CDR2 FYNNEI. The CDR3 covers 12 residues. The DNA of the CDR3 is TGTGCCAGCAAGGAGGGACCCTACGAGCAGTACTTC. It yields the protein CASKEGPYEQYF.

This chain joins TRBV12-2 and TRBJ2-7; the table's D call, TRBD2, was not checked against the DNA. TRBV12-2 is a pseudogene segment. The CDR3 loop spans 16 amino acids. CDR3 nucleotides: TGTGCAAGTCGCTTGGGACTAGCGGGATCTCTCCACGAGCAGTACTTC. Translation: CASRLGLAGSLHEQYF.

This CDR3 reads CATSRTGRGPNYGYTF. CDR3 DNA sequence: TGTGCCACCAGCAGAACGGGACGGGGGCCTAACTATGGCTACACCTTC. V usage is TRBV15 and J usage is TRBJ1-2; D is possibly TRBD1 (6 bases). The germline gives CDR1 LNHNV, CDR2 YYDKDF (reference sequence). The CDR3 consists of 16 residues. V was cut by 2 bases and J by 0 bases, with 13 bases left in between. Variable domain in full (rest from reference TRBV15 and TRBJ1-2): DAMVIQNPRYQVTQFGKPVTLSCSQTLNHNVMYWYQQKSSQAPKLLFHYYDKDFNNEADTPDNFQSRRPNTSFCFLDIRSPGLGDTAMYLCATSRTGRGPNYGYTFGSGTRLTVV.

This clone was detected once. The chain links TRBV29-1 to TRBJ2-5, with D perhaps matching TRBD1 (7 bases). Deletions cut 6 bases from V and 5 bases from J, with 22 bases between. The length of the CDR3 is 15 residues. Germline lookup yields CDR1 SQVTM and CDR2 ANQGSEA. CDR3 protein: CSVSPQGTGGETQYF. As DNA, the CDR3 is TGCAGCGTCTCCCCACAGGGGACCGGAGGGGAGACCCAGTACTTC.

The gene calls are TRBV7-2 and TRBJ2-2; 12 positions match TRBD2. This CDR3 is 16 amino acids long. J gave up 4 bases and V 5 bases, and 5 bases lay outside the gene matches. Germline V gene data show CDR1 as SGHTA and CDR2 as FQGNSA. The CDR3 DNA is TGTGCCAGCAGCGCACGGACTAGCGGGATCACCGGGGAGCTGTTTTTT. This translates into CASSARTSGITGELFF.

The V and J genes are TRBV27 and TRBJ2-1; D call uncertain. The germline V gene has CDR1 MNHEY and CDR2 SMNVEV (reference sequence). The CDR3 covers 14 residues. Trimming took off 8 bases at V and 3 bases at J, with 14 bases between the two ends. CDR3 amino acids: CASHPRSGYNEQFF. The CDR3 nucleotides read TGTGCCAGCCACCCCAGGAGTGGCTACAATGAGCAGTTCTTC.

This clone was found a few times. V is TRBV6-1 and J is TRBJ1-4, with D perhaps matching TRBD1 (6 bases). This CDR3 is built from 15 residues. With 7 bases removed from V and 3 bases from J, the gap between germline ends came to 15 bases. CDR1 is MNHNS, CDR2 SASEGT, per germline. The CDR3 reads CASTAGGPANEKLFF. CDR3 DNA: TGTGCCAGCACTGCTGGGGGGCCGGCTAATGAAAAACTGTTTTTT.

The V and J genes are TRBV7-9 and TRBJ1-5; D gene unclear. V lost 2 bases and J 3 bases, leaving 5 bases between the germline ends. Germline V gives CDR1 SEHNR, CDR2 FQNEAQ (reference sequence). This CDR3 is 13 amino acids long. CDR3 region: CASSLQNNQPQHF. For the CDR3, the DNA is TGTGCCAGCAGCTTACAGAACAATCAGCCCCAGCATTTT.

A note on this clone: Other DNA sequences in the sample encode the same CDR3. The chain couples TRBV7-9 to TRBJ2-3; D unclear. Germline V CDR1 and CDR2: SEHNR, FQNEAQ (reference sequence). This CDR3 region has 10 residues. V was clipped by 8 bases and J by 1 base, with 1 base between them. CDR3 in amino acids: CASGTDTQYF. The CDR3 DNA reads as TGTGCCAGCGGCACAGATACGCAGTATTTT.

V is TRBV19 and J is TRBJ2-5; no firm D call. CDR1 LNHDA and CDR2 SQIVND come from the germline V gene (reference sequence). This CDR3 spans 13 amino acids. V shed 4 bases and J shed 1 base, with 7 bases lying between them. As DNA, the CDR3 is TGTGCCAGTAGTAGCCGGGCCCAAGAGACCCAGTACTTC. Translation: CASSSRAQETQYF.

This chain uses TRBV9 with TRBJ2-7; D is possibly TRBD2 (6 bases). Trimming pared 0 bases from V and 1 base from J, leaving 11 bases between. CDR3 length: 15 residues. Germline values: CDR1 SGDLS, CDR2 YYNGEE. CDR3 residues: CASSVAAGTSYEQYF. The CDR3 DNA follows: TGTGCCAGCAGCGTAGCGGCGGGGACGTCCTACGAGCAGTACTTC.

The chain uses TRBV27 and TRBJ2-1; no clear D gene. The V gene's germline CDR1 is MNHEY and CDR2 SMNVEV (reference sequence). V was cut by 3 bases and J by 9 bases, with 12 bases left in between. CDR3 length: 13 amino acids. The CDR3 DNA reads TGTGCCAGCAGTTTTGATATTGGGCCTGAGCAGTTCTTC. This translates into CASSFDIGPEQFF.

This clone has just one count. The chain employs TRBV29-1 and TRBJ2-7; TRBD2 aligns across 9 bases. Per germline, CDR1 SQVTM and CDR2 ANQGSEA. Unmatched junction bases numbered 13, after V lost 1 base and J lost 3 bases. The CDR3 sequence is 17 residues long. The CDR3 coding sequence is TGCAGCGTTGAAGTACCGAAGATAGCGGGAGCTTACTACGAGCAGTACTTC. It yields the protein CSVEVPKIAGAYYEQYF.

This clone was seen a handful of times. CDR3 sequence: CASSSTSGGKYEQYF. CDR3 DNA: TGTGCCAGCAGCTCGACTAGCGGAGGCAAATACGAGCAGTACTTC. The rearrangement uses TRBV11-1 and TRBJ2-7; 9 bases line up with TRBD2. This CDR3 spans 15 amino acids. Germline CDR1 reads SGHAT; CDR2 reads FQDESV (reference sequence). V shed 4 bases, J shed 4 bases, and the junction held 8 bases outside the gene matches.

J is TRBJ2-1 and V is TRBV14; D is uncertain. V lost 4 bases and J 0 bases, leaving 7 bases between the germline ends. The germline V gene encodes CDR1 SGHDN and CDR2 FVKESK. The CDR3 contains 14 residues. DNA for the CDR3: TGTGCCAGCAGCCCTTCAGACTCCTACAATGAGCAGTTCTTC. It encodes CASSPSDSYNEQFF.

This chain links TRBV6-6 with TRBJ2-4; D assignment may be TRBD1 or TRBD2 (5 bases each). Trimming cost V 3 bases and J 4 bases, with 16 bases left between them. The germline CDR1 and CDR2 sequences are MNHNY and SVGAGI (reference sequence). This CDR3 is 16 amino acids long. CDR3 sequence: CASSYFSGTGKNIQYF. CDR3 nucleotides: TGTGCCAGCAGTTATTTTTCTGGGACGGGGAAAAACATTCAGTACTTC.

The chain links TRBV25-1 to TRBJ2-3; D unresolved. Germline CDR1 MGHDK, CDR2 SYGVNS. CDR3 length: 13 residues. V shed 7 bases and J shed 3 bases, with 11 bases lying between them. The chain's CDR3 is CASTQAQTDTQYF. DNA of the CDR3: TGTGCCAGCACCCAGGCCCAAACAGATACGCAGTATTTT.

J is TRBJ2-3 and V is TRBV12-5, with D possibly being TRBD2 (6 bases). The CDR3 is 14 residues long. Germline loops: CDR1 LGHNT, CDR2 FRNRAP. Trimming removed 6 bases at V and 2 bases at J, with 12 bases between. In DNA, the CDR3 is TGTGCTAGTGGCCGGGACTCAAACACAGATACGCAGTATTTT. Translating gives CASGRDSNTDTQYF.

J is TRBJ1-2 and V is TRBV19; D is possibly TRBD1 (5 bases). This CDR3 region has 15 residues. The V end was cut by 10 bases, the J end by 5 bases, with 23 bases between. Germline values: CDR1 LNHDA, CDR2 SQIVND (reference sequence). As DNA, the CDR3 is TGTGCCACGTATAGACCGGCAGGGATGTCGTATGGCTACACCTTC. Protein product: CATYRPAGMSYGYTF.

This chain uses TRBV6-1 with TRBJ1-5; TRBD1 aligns across 8 bases. CDR1 MNHNS and CDR2 SASEGT come from the germline V gene. Unmatched junction bases numbered 3, after V lost 6 bases and J lost 5 bases. The CDR3 loop spans 13 amino acids. In DNA, the CDR3 is TGTGCCAGCAGGGGGACAGGCCATCAGCCCCAGCATTTT. Residues: CASRGTGHQPQHF.

The chain uses TRBV7-2 and TRBJ2-7; 9 nucleotides align to TRBD2. The CDR3 contains 15 residues. Germline lookup yields CDR1 SGHTA and CDR2 FQGNSA. With V trimmed by 5 bases and J by 0 bases, 5 bases remained unmatched. CDR3 sequence reads: CASSPKTSGSYEQYF. The CDR3 region has the DNA TGTGCCAGCAGCCCGAAGACTAGCGGCTCCTACGAGCAGTACTTC.

As for this clone: Distinct nucleotide sequences in the sample also encode this CDR3. The V call is TRBV18, the J call TRBJ1-4; 9 bases are shared with TRBD1. The germline V gene has CDR1 KGHSH and CDR2 LQKENI. Trimming removed 3 bases from V and 8 bases from J; junction bases left unmatched: 7. This CDR3 is 15 amino acids long. CDR3 loop: CASSPPGQGGEKLFF. The CDR3 DNA is TGTGCCAGCTCACCTCCGGGACAGGGTGGCGAAAAACTGTTTTTT.

The V gene is TRBV18, the J gene TRBJ2-2, with TRBD2 identical over 7 bases. CDR3 length: 17 residues. V lost 3 bases, J lost 5 bases, and 12 bases stayed unmatched. Germline CDR1 KGHSH, CDR2 LQKENI. CDR3 sequence reads: CASSPPLGRESTGELFF. The CDR3 DNA reads as TGTGCCAGCTCACCCCCCCTGGGGCGGGAGAGTACCGGGGAGCTGTTTTTT.